This entry lists 10 T cell receptor beta chains sequenced from one sample in a study of control samples from healthy donors and cancer patients. Profiled with immunoSEQ multiplex PCR; TCRdb holds only in-frame clones, not every one. In the table there are tens of thousands of clones, about 80% of which are singletons. Input material: PBMCs. These receptors all stem from a woman in her forties or fifties with lung cancer.

This chain links TRBV3-1 (or the pseudogene TRBV3-2) with TRBJ2-2; 7 nucleotides agree with TRBD1. Per germline, CDR1 LGHDT and CDR2 YNNKEL (reference sequence). The V gene end was trimmed by 2 bases and the J gene end by 0 bases; junction bases not matched to a gene: 3. CDR3 length: 16 residues. The CDR3 protein is CASSQWDRANTGELFF. The CDR3 region has the DNA TGTGCCAGCAGCCAATGGGACAGAGCGAACACCGGGGAGCTGTTTTTT.

This clone was recorded a few times. The rearrangement links TRBV18 to TRBJ2-7; D is uncertain. CDR1 and CDR2 from the germline V gene are KGHSH and LQKENI. Between the trimmed V and J ends, which lost 3 bases and 3 bases, there was a span of 12 bases. The CDR3 sequence is 14 residues long. CDR3 loop: CASSPASNDYEQYF. The CDR3 coding sequence is TGTGCCAGCTCACCTGCTTCCAACGACTACGAGCAGTACTTC.

This sequence joins TRBV5-4 and TRBJ2-2; 9 nucleotides align to TRBD1. Germline values: CDR1 SGHNT, CDR2 YYREEE (reference sequence). Losses at the gene ends were 4 bases for V and 6 bases for J; bases not matched to a gene: 4. The length of the CDR3 is 14 residues. CDR3 sequence: CASSLRTGAGELFF. For the CDR3, the DNA is TGTGCCAGCAGCCTTAGGACAGGGGCCGGGGAGCTGTTTTTT.

V and J are TRBV7-2 and TRBJ1-1, with D possibly matching TRBD1 (5 bases). The V end lost 2 bases, the J end lost 5 bases, and 12 bases lay between the germline ends. The CDR3 runs to 14 residues. Per the germline V gene, CDR1 is SGHTA and CDR2 is FQGNSA. CDR3 DNA sequence: TGTGCCAGCAGCTTACAGGGAAGGTTGACTGAAGCTTTCTTT. This translates into CASSLQGRLTEAFF.

J is TRBJ1-1 and V is TRBV11-2; D not certain. This CDR3 spans 15 amino acids. Germline V gene data show CDR1 as SGHAT and CDR2 as FQNNGV. The V end was cut by 4 bases, the J end by 3 bases, with 15 bases between. Here the CDR3 DNA reads TGTGCCAGCAGCTCCCGTGTTTTTATGGACACTGAAGCTTTCTTT. It is translated as CASSSRVFMDTEAFF.

The chain uses TRBV12-5 and TRBJ2-2; the match to TRBD1 covers 7 bases. The CDR3 runs to 13 residues. With V trimmed by 4 bases and J by 10 bases, 6 bases remained unmatched. The V gene's germline CDR1 is LGHNT and CDR2 FRNRAP. DNA of the CDR3: TGTGCTAGTGGTTGGGACAGAGGGGAGGAGCTGTTTTTT. Translation gives CASGWDRGEELFF.

This rearrangement joins TRBV27 to TRBJ1-5, with a possible D match to TRBD1 (6 bases). Between the trimmed V and J ends, which lost 6 bases and 0 bases, there was a span of 15 bases. This CDR3 is 16 amino acids long. CDR1 is MNHEY and CDR2 is SMNVEV in the germline V gene (reference sequence). CDR3 bases: TGTGCCAGCAGCCCTGGGGGCGGGTATAGCAATCAGCCCCAGCATTTT. Protein sequence: CASSPGGGYSNQPQHF.

The chain links TRBV13 to TRBJ2-5; TRBD2 matches at 10 bases. CDR3 length equals 15 residues. The V segment lost 5 bases and the J segment 5 bases; nucleotides outside the gene matches: 8. CDR1 and CDR2 (germline): PRHDT, FYEKMQ (reference sequence). The CDR3 sequence: CASSTSAGGTETQYF. DNA for the CDR3: TGTGCCAGCAGCACCTCAGCGGGGGGGACGGAGACCCAGTACTTC.

V usage is TRBV7-2 and J usage is TRBJ1-2, with 8 bases identical to TRBD1. From germline, CDR1 is SGHTA and CDR2 FQGNSA. The CDR3 totals 14 residues. The trim removed 2 bases at V and 7 bases at J, leaving 6 bases unmatched. CDR3 sequence reads: CASSLSETGAGYTF. CDR3 sequence (DNA): TGTGCCAGCAGCTTATCCGAGACAGGGGCTGGCTACACCTTC.

The rearrangement uses TRBV9 and TRBJ2-3; 7 bases map to TRBD2. The germline gives CDR1 SGDLS, CDR2 YYNGEE. CDR3 size: 16 residues. After removal of 1 base from V and 0 bases from J, the junction contained 5 bases not matched to a gene. CDR3 protein: CASSVSSGVSTDTQYF. The CDR3 DNA is TGTGCCAGCAGCGTATCCAGCGGGGTAAGCACAGATACGCAGTATTTT.